This T cell receptor beta chain was obtained from a study of T cells in women clearing cervical HPV infection. As to this clone: With the read ending 3 residues before the CDR3 end, the germline J gene is used to fill in that end.

The CDR3 has 11 residues. The germline V and J ends were trimmed by 6 bases and 4 bases, with 6 bases remaining between them. CDR1 SNHLY and CDR2 FYNNEI come from the germline V gene. The table came from immunoSEQ multiplex PCR; TCRdb's copy has only in-frame clones and leaves some out. Seen in this sample are 25,000 to 30,000 clones; the ten most common clones hold approximately 12%. The receptor comes from a woman between 18 and 70 years old with a cervical HPV16 infection that either progressed to CIN3+ or cleared (not recorded which). The J gene is TRBJ2-5, the V gene TRBV2; no definite D call. Sequenced material: blood buffy coat. The CDR3 protein is CASRAGETQYF. The CDR3 DNA, read in part, is TGTGCCAGCAGAGCCGGAGAGACC.